One sample yielded the 18 T cell receptor beta chains listed below, sequenced in a study of PD-1 blockade in mismatch repair-deficient tumors. Sequencing used immunoSEQ multiplex PCR; TCRdb keeps in-frame clones, though not all of them. The sample has about 68,000 clones, around 73% seen once. The material was peripheral blood, obtained 2 weeks after starting pembrolizumab. The source is an adult with mismatch repair-deficient cancer.

This clone was seen just once. This sequence joins TRBV6-5 and TRBJ2-1; TRBD2 agrees at 13 bases. V lost 7 bases, J lost 6 bases, and 6 bases stayed unmatched. CDR1 is MNHEY, CDR2 SVGAGI, per germline. This CDR3 has 15 amino acids. For the CDR3, the DNA is TGTGCCAGCACCCGACTAGCGGGAGGACCCAATGAGCAGTTCTTC. Translated: CASTRLAGGPNEQFF.

The count of this clone is one. This chain connects TRBV2 to TRBJ1-1; 12 bases fit TRBD1. This CDR3 is 15 amino acids long. CDR1 is SNHLY, CDR2 FYNNEI, per germline. Trimming removed 6 bases from V and 5 bases from J; junction bases left unmatched: 7. The CDR3 protein is CASSAPGQGATEAFF. CDR3 nucleotide sequence: TGTGCCAGCAGCGCCCCGGGACAGGGGGCGACTGAAGCTTTCTTT.

The V call is TRBV4-1, the J call TRBJ1-4; D remains unclear. Germline V CDR1 and CDR2: MGHRA, YSYEKL. The CDR3 extends over 12 amino acids. The V and J ends lost 5 bases and 8 bases respectively, with 9 bases between them. The DNA of the CDR3 is TGCGCCAGCAGCGAAGTTAAGGAAAAACTGTTTTTT. This sequence encodes CASSEVKEKLFF.

Only a few counts were recorded for this clone. This chain joins TRBV5-5 and TRBJ2-5; D might be TRBD2 (5 bases). The CDR3 loop spans 16 amino acids. Trimming removed 0 bases from V and 5 bases from J, with 17 bases in between. Germline V gene lookup returns CDR1 SGHKS and CDR2 YYEKEE (reference sequence). This chain's CDR3 is CASSLAGVASGETQYF. The CDR3 region has the DNA TGTGCCAGCAGCTTGGCCGGAGTGGCCTCGGGGGAGACCCAGTACTTC. The full variable domain, completed using reference TRBV5-5 and TRBJ2-5, is DAGVTQSPTHLIKTRGQQVTLRCSPISGHKSVSWYQQVLGQGPQFIFQYYEKEERGRGNFPDRFSARQFPNYSSELNVNALLLGDSALYLCASSLAGVASGETQYFGPGTRLLVL.

The chain has TRBV19 and TRBJ2-1, with 7 positions matching TRBD2. This CDR3 contains 15 residues. Trimming cost V 0 bases and J 2 bases; bases outside gene matches: 1. The germline CDR1 and CDR2 sequences are LNHDA and SQIVND (reference sequence). The chain's CDR3 is CASSIELAPYNEQFF. The CDR3 DNA is TGTGCCAGTAGTATAGAACTAGCGCCCTACAATGAGCAGTTCTTC.

The CDR3 loop reads CASSPEGTGEGYTF. CDR3 coding DNA: TGTGCCAGCAGCCCAGAGGGGACAGGGGAAGGCTACACCTTC. V usage is TRBV11-3 and J usage is TRBJ1-2, with 10 bases identical to TRBD1. V shed 5 bases, J shed 8 bases, and the junction held 8 bases outside the gene matches. Looked up from germline, CDR1 is SGHNT and CDR2 is YENEEA. This CDR3 comprises 14 residues.

This clone was counted a single time. The chain employs TRBV7-9 and TRBJ1-1; a weak D match, TRBD1 (5 bases). The CDR3 totals 13 residues. Trimming stripped 7 bases from V and 6 bases from J, with 15 bases between. The V gene's germline CDR1 is SEHNR and CDR2 FQNEAQ (reference sequence). The CDR3 region is CASIYEEGAEAFF. The CDR3 bases are TGTGCCAGCATCTACGAGGAAGGGGCTGAAGCTTTCTTT.

This chain connects TRBV5-5 to TRBJ2-1; 12 nucleotides line up with TRBD2. CDR1 and CDR2 (germline): SGHKS, YYEKEE (reference sequence). This CDR3 region has 18 residues. J gave up 7 bases and V 3 bases, and 14 bases lay outside the gene matches. CDR3 in amino acids: CASSSRYETSGRVNEQFF. The CDR3 nucleotides are TGTGCCAGCAGCTCACGATATGAGACTAGCGGGAGAGTTAATGAGCAGTTCTTC.

In regard to this clone: The DNA is omitted, as the CDR3 cannot be located on it reliably, and the CDR3 follows TCRdb's listing. This chain connects TRBV7-6 to TRBJ2-5. The CDR3 extends over 16 residues, inclusive of both ends. Germline assignment: CDR1 SGHVS and CDR2 FNYEAQ. The CDR3 here is CASSFGAGVRRETQYF.

This clone showed up just once. The V call is TRBV5-4, the J call TRBJ2-3; D uncertain. V gave up 2 bases and J gave up 3 bases, with 16 bases separating them. Per germline, CDR1 SGHNT and CDR2 YYREEE (reference sequence). This CDR3 region has 16 residues. CDR3 bases: TGTGCCAGCAGCTTACCCATCGAGGCTACTACAGATACGCAGTATTTT. Translated, it gives CASSLPIEATTDTQYF.

The rearrangement joins TRBV5-1 to TRBJ1-5; the D is unclear. The CDR3 sequence is 13 residues long. From germline, CDR1 is SGHRS and CDR2 YFSETQ. The V end was cut by 2 bases, the J end by 5 bases, with 8 bases between. The CDR3 nucleotides are TGCGCCAGCAGCTTATACTCGGATCAGCCCCAGCATTTT. Translating it yields CASSLYSDQPQHF.

The chain carries TRBV30 and TRBJ2-5, with 7 bases aligning to TRBD2. The CDR3 covers 15 residues. V lost 3 bases and J lost 5; bases outside the gene matches: 12. Germline assignment: CDR1 GTSNPN and CDR2 SVGIG (reference sequence). The CDR3 loop reads CAWSRLGGNPETQYF. DNA for the CDR3: TGTGCCTGGAGCCGCCTGGGGGGGAATCCGGAGACCCAGTACTTC.

The J gene is TRBJ1-3, the V gene TRBV27; D gene unclear. CDR1 and CDR2 from the germline V gene are MNHEY and SMNVEV (reference sequence). This CDR3 comprises 15 residues. The germline V and J ends were trimmed by 0 bases and 8 bases, with 14 bases remaining between them. The CDR3 loop is CASSLSRPARDTIYF. The CDR3 DNA sequence: TGTGCCAGCAGTTTATCGAGGCCAGCCCGGGACACCATATATTTT.

The chain combines TRBV30 with TRBJ1-1; tentative D call: TRBD1 (6 bases). Between the trimmed V and J ends, which lost 0 bases and 3 bases, there was a span of 8 bases. The CDR3 runs to 13 residues. CDR1 and CDR2 (germline): GTSNPN, SVGIG (reference sequence). CDR3 DNA: TGTGCCTGGAGTGTGGAGGGGGACACTGAAGCTTTCTTT. Its protein product is CAWSVEGDTEAFF. Complete variable domain (other parts from reference TRBV30 and TRBJ1-1): SQTIHQWPATLVQPVGSPLSLECTVEGTSNPNLYWYRQAAGRGLQLLFYSVGIGQISSEVPQNLSASRPQDRQFILSSKKLLLSDSGFYLCAWSVEGDTEAFFGQGTRLTVV.

V gene TRBV6-1 combines with J gene TRBJ1-1, with 9 bases that match TRBD1. This CDR3 comprises 14 residues. The J segment lost 5 bases and the V segment lost 1 base, leaving 2 bases of the junction unmatched. Germline CDR1 is MNHNS and CDR2 is SASEGT. The CDR3 region is CASSEVQGATEAFF. CDR3 DNA: TGTGCCAGCAGTGAAGTACAGGGGGCAACTGAAGCTTTCTTT.

The count of this clone is one. The rearrangement uses TRBV6-1 and TRBJ2-2, with 11 bases identical to TRBD2. V lost 7 bases to trimming and J lost 5 bases; unmatched junction nucleotides: 3. CDR3 length: 14 residues. The germline gives CDR1 MNHNS, CDR2 SASEGT. The CDR3 loop is CASTGTSGTGELFF. Written as DNA, the CDR3 is TGTGCCAGCACCGGGACTAGCGGTACCGGGGAGCTGTTTTTT.

The chain uses TRBV13 and TRBJ2-7; 8 positions match TRBD1. Trimming cost V 4 bases and J 2 bases; bases outside gene matches: 10. This CDR3 has 16 amino acids. Germline CDR1 is PRHDT and CDR2 is FYEKMQ (reference sequence). The DNA of the CDR3 is TGTGCCAGCAGCTGGAAGGGGACAGGTACAACCTACGAGCAGTACTTC. It encodes CASSWKGTGTTYEQYF.

The CDR3 DNA is TGTGCCGGAAAAGACTCAACCTCTGGAAACACCATATATTTT. It yields the protein CAGKDSTSGNTIYF. The genes are TRBV2 and TRBJ1-3; no clear D gene. There are 14 residues in the CDR3. Germline values: CDR1 SNHLY, CDR2 FYNNEI. V lost 11 bases, J lost 0 bases, and 14 bases lay in between.